This TCR beta chain was sequenced for a study of cytomegalovirus exposure and HLA in healthy donors. Findings and limits, study-wide: Reportedly, diagnosis of cytomegalovirus status by the classifier showed high specificity and sensitivity. A few chains tied to CMV proved CMV antigen-specific in vitro. Later, an analysis found that TCR clusters from the first cohort tended to co-occur in the roughly 110 validation repertoires. Usually a TCR sequence was rare, but some public TCRs were found in many donors.

This clone was seen just once. The antigen remains unidentified. The germline V and J ends were trimmed by 3 bases and 14 bases, with 17 bases remaining between them. This CDR3 is 13 amino acids long. Germline V CDR1 and CDR2: LNHNV, YYDKDF (reference sequence). Sequencing was performed with immunoSEQ multiplex PCR; in TCRdb, only in-frame clones are kept and a portion is missing. The repertoire holds some 170,000 clones, over 85% seen once, with 10% in the top ten. Material: PBMCs. J is TRBJ2-1 and V is TRBV15, with D perhaps matching TRBD1 (5 bases). This TCR was sampled from a woman between 18 and 29 years old in good health and CMV-seropositive. This CDR3 is CATSRAFQGRKFF. CDR3 DNA sequence: TGTGCCACCAGCAGGGCCTTCCAGGGAAGGAAGTTCTTC.